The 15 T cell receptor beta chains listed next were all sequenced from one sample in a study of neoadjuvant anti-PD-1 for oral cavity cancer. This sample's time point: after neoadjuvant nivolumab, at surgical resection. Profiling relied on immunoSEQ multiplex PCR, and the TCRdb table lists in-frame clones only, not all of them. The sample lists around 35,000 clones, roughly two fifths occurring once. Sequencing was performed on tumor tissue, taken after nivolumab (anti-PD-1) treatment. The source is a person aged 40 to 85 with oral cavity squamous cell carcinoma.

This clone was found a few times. The CDR3 sequence: CASSGTGPNQPQHF. The CDR3 nucleotides read TGCGCCAGCAGCGGGACAGGGCCTAATCAGCCCCAGCATTTT. The chain employs TRBV4-1 and TRBJ1-5, with 9 bases matching TRBD1. This CDR3 comprises 14 residues. CDR1 is MGHRA and CDR2 is YSYEKL in the germline V gene. The J segment lost 4 bases and the V segment lost 5 bases, leaving 3 bases of the junction unmatched.

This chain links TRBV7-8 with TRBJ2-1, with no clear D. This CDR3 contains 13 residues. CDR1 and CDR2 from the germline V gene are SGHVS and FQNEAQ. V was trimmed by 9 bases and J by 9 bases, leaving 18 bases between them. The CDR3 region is CASSPVGRTEQFF. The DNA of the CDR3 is TGTGCCAGTTCACCCGTAGGCCGGACTGAGCAGTTCTTC.

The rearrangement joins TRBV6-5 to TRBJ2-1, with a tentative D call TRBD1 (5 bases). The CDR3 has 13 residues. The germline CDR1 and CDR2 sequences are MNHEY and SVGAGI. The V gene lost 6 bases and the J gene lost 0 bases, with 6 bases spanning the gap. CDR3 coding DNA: TGTGCCAGCAGCCAGGGCTCCTACAATGAGCAGTTCTTC. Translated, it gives CASSQGSYNEQFF.

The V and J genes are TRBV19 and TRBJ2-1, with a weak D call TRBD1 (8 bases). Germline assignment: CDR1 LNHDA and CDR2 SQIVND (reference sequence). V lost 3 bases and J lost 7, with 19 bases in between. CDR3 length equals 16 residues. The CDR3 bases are TGTGCCAGTAGTATTGGGCGGGGGCAGGGGGCGAATGAGCAGTTCTTC. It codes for CASSIGRGQGANEQFF.

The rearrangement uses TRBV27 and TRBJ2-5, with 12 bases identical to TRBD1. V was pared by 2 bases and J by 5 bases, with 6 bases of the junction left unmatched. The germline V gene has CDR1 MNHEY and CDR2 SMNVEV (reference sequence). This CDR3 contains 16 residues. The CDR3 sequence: CASSLVGTGGRETQYF. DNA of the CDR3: TGTGCCAGCAGTTTAGTGGGGACAGGGGGCAGGGAGACCCAGTACTTC.

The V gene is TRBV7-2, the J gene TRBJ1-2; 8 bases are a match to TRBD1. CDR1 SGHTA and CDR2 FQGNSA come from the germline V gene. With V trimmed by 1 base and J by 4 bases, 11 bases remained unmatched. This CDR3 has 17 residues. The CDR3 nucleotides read TGTGCCAGCAGCTTAGATATTGGACAGGGCCGAGTCTATGGCTACACCTTC. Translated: CASSLDIGQGRVYGYTF.

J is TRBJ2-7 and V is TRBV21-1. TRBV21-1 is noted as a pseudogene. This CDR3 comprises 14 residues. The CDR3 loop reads CASRPDEGPYEQYF. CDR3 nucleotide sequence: TGTGCCAGCAGACCAGACGAAGGGCCCTACGAGCAGTACTTC.

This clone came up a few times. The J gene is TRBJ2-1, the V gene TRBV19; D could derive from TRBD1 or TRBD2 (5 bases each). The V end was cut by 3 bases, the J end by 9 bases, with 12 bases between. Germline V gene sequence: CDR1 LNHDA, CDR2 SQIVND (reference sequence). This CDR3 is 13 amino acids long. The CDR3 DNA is TGTGCCAGTAGTATTCGGTCAGGGACTGAGCAGTTCTTC. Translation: CASSIRSGTEQFF. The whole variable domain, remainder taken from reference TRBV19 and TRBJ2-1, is DGGITQSPKYLFRKEGQNVTLSCEQNLNHDAMYWYRQDPGQGLRLIYYSQIVNDFQKGDIAEGYSVSREKKESFPLTVTSAQKNPTAFYLCASSIRSGTEQFFGPGTRLTVL.

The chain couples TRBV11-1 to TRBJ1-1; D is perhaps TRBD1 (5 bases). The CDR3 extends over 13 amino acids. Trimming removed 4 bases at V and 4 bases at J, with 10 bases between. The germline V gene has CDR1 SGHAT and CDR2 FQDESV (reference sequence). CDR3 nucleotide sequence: TGTGCCAGCAGCTATTATCAGGGCACTGAAGCTTTCTTT. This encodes CASSYYQGTEAFF.

The CDR3 loop is CASSRGTAYGYTF. DNA of the CDR3: TGTGCCAGCAGCCGGGGGACGGCCTATGGCTACACCTTC. The chain carries TRBV14 and TRBJ1-2, with a possible D match to TRBD1 (5 bases). The CDR3 contains 13 residues. Germline V gives CDR1 SGHDN, CDR2 FVKESK. The V and J ends lost 4 bases and 4 bases respectively, with 10 bases between them.

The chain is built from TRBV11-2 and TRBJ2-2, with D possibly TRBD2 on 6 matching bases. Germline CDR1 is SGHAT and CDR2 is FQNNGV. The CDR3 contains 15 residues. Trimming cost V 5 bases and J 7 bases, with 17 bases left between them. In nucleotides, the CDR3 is TGTGCCAGCAGCGGGGGACTCCAGGGACGCGGGGAGCTGTTTTTT. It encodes CASSGGLQGRGELFF.

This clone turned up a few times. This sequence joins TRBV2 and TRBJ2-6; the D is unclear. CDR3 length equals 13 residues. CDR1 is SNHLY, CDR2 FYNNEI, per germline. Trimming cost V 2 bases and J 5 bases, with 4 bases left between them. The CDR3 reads CASSERRANVLTF. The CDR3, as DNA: TGTGCCAGCAGTGAACGCCGGGCCAACGTCCTGACTTTC.

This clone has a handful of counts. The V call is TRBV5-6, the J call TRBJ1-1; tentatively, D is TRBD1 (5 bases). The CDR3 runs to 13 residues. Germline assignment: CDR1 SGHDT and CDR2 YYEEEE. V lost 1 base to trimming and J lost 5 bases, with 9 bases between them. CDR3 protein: CASSLFRATEAFF. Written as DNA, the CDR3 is TGTGCCAGCAGCTTGTTCAGGGCTACTGAAGCTTTCTTT.

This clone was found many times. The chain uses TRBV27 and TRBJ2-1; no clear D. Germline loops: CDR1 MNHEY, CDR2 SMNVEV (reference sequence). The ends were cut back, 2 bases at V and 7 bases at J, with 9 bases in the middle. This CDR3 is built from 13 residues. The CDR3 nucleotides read TGTGCCAGCAGTTTAAGCCGACATAATGAGCAGTTCTTC. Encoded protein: CASSLSRHNEQFF.

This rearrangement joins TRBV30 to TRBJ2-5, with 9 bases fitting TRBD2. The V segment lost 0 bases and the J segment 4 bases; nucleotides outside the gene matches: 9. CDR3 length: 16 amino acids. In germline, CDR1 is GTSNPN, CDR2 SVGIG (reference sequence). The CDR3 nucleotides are TGTGCCTGGAGTGTTTGGGAGCGGGGGGCGGGAGAGACCCAGTACTTC. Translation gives CAWSVWERGAGETQYF.